Shown below are 11 T cell receptor beta chains from a single sample sequenced in a study of a mutant IDH1 vaccine in newly diagnosed glioma. This table comes from immunoSEQ multiplex PCR, and its TCRdb copy is limited to in-frame clones, with some not included. The repertoire holds about 88,000 clones, almost 85% seen once, with 5% to 5.5% in the top ten. Time point denoted: baseline, week 1 (first vaccination visit). Specified treatment: pre-vaccination baseline after standard-of-care therapy. Sequenced here: PBMCs, sampled from a glioma patient treated with radiotherapy, temozolomide or both. The receptors here all came from a man aged 35 to 55 with glioma. Some clones in this sample may be carry-over from other donors' samples.

This chain links TRBV5-6 with TRBJ1-4; D is ambiguous. Germline values: CDR1 SGHDT, CDR2 YYEEEE. The CDR3 is 14 residues long. V lost 7 bases and J 0 bases, leaving 10 bases between the germline ends. The CDR3 loop reads CASSGRATNEKLFF. CDR3 DNA sequence: TGTGCCAGCTCCGGGAGGGCAACTAATGAAAAACTGTTTTTT. Based on the CDR3 plus reference TRBV5-6 and TRBJ1-4, the full variable domain is DAGVTQSPTHLIKTRGQQVTLRCSPKSGHDTVSWYQQALGQGPQFIFQYYEEEERQRGNFPDRFSGHQFPNYSSELNVNALLLGDSALYLCASSGRATNEKLFFGSGTQLSVL.

This sequence joins TRBV6-4 and TRBJ2-3, with D possibly being TRBD2 (6 bases). Trimming took 6 bases from V and 4 from J, leaving 14 bases between them. CDR1 and CDR2 (germline): MRHNA, SNTAGT. The CDR3 runs to 14 residues. CDR3 coding DNA: TGTGCCAGCAGCCCTGGAGGGAACGCAGATACGCAGTATTTT. Its translation: CASSPGGNADTQYF.

CDR3 in DNA: TGTGCCTGGAGCAGGGGAGGGGGCCACGAGCAGTACTTC. It translates to CAWSRGGGHEQYF. The J gene is TRBJ2-7, the V gene TRBV30, with D perhaps given as TRBD1 or TRBD2 (7 bases each). Germline CDR1 reads GTSNPN; CDR2 reads SVGIG (reference sequence). This CDR3 has 13 residues. V lost 3 bases to trimming and J lost 5 bases, with 14 bases between them.

The V gene is TRBV10-1, the J gene TRBJ2-6; a possible D gene is TRBD2 (6 bases). This CDR3 spans 15 amino acids. Germline V gives CDR1 WNHNN, CDR2 SYGVQD (reference sequence). The V and J ends lost 2 bases and 2 bases respectively, with 7 bases between them. The CDR3 loop reads CASSEGGTGANVLTF. As DNA, the CDR3 is TGCGCCAGCAGTGAGGGGGGGACTGGGGCCAACGTCCTGACTTTC.

This clone was found once. The rearrangement links TRBV9 to TRBJ2-7; a possible D gene is TRBD2 (5 bases). Germline V gene sequence: CDR1 SGDLS, CDR2 YYNGEE. This CDR3 comprises 16 residues. The ends were cut back, 4 bases at V and 4 bases at J, with 21 bases in the middle. CDR3 bases: TGTGCCAGCAGCCTCGGAGGAGGAGGAAAGCCTTACGAGCAGTACTTC. Translated, it gives CASSLGGGGKPYEQYF.

The chain combines TRBV2 with TRBJ1-2; no reliable D call. CDR3 length: 13 residues. Germline V gene lookup returns CDR1 SNHLY and CDR2 FYNNEI. V gave up 6 bases and J gave up 2 bases, with 10 bases separating them. The CDR3 protein is CASREDLNYGYTF. In DNA, the CDR3 is TGTGCCAGCAGGGAGGACCTCAACTATGGCTACACCTTC.

This rearrangement joins TRBV2 to TRBJ2-1, with a tentative D call TRBD1 (6 bases). Germline-derived CDR1 and CDR2 are SNHLY and FYNNEI. Trimming left V 6 bases short and J 8 bases short, with 11 bases between. This CDR3 has 12 amino acids. CDR3 bases: TGTGCCAGCAGCGGACAGTACGATGAGCAGTTCTTC. Its translation: CASSGQYDEQFF. Supplemented by reference TRBV2 and TRBJ2-1, the full variable domain reads EPEVTQTPSHQVTQMGQEVILRCVPISNHLYFYWYRQILGQKVEFLVSFYNNEISEKSEIFDDQFSVERPDGSNFTLKIRSTKLEDSAMYFCASSGQYDEQFFGPGTRLTVL.

This clone appeared a single time. V is TRBV4-1 and J is TRBJ1-2; TRBD1 aligns across 7 bases. Per the germline V gene, CDR1 is MGHRA and CDR2 is YSYEKL. There are 18 residues in the CDR3. V shed 1 base, J shed 3 bases, and the junction held 14 bases outside the gene matches. The CDR3 here is CASSQAYPRQGRDYGYTF. The DNA for the CDR3 is TGCGCCAGCAGCCAAGCTTATCCCCGACAGGGACGCGACTATGGCTACACCTTC.

This rearrangement joins TRBV29-1 to TRBJ1-2; D unresolved. The CDR3 is made up of 12 amino acids. With 3 bases removed from V and 8 bases from J, the gap between germline ends came to 13 bases. Germline CDR1 SQVTM, CDR2 ANQGSEA. Here the CDR3 DNA reads TGCAGCGTTGATTGGTCCGACGGGGGCTACACCTTC. Its translation: CSVDWSDGGYTF.

The rearrangement joins TRBV30 to TRBJ2-2; D unresolved. CDR1 GTSNPN and CDR2 SVGIG come from the germline V gene (reference sequence). This CDR3 region has 14 residues. Trimming removed 5 bases at V and 6 bases at J, with 16 bases between. In DNA, the CDR3 is TGTGCCTGGGGGGATATGGGGTCATCCGGGGAGCTGTTTTTT. Amino acid sequence: CAWGDMGSSGELFF.

The chain recombines TRBV10-2 with TRBJ1-2, with unresolved D. The CDR3 sequence is 11 residues long. V dropped 7 bases and J dropped 1 base, with 4 bases sitting between them. Germline V gene lookup returns CDR1 WSHSY and CDR2 SAAADI. For the CDR3, the DNA is TGCGCCAGCAACGGTAACTATGGCTACACCTTC. This translates into CASNGNYGYTF.